This T cell receptor beta chain was recovered during a study of T cell responses to AZD1222 COVID-19 vaccine. A remark on this clone: The junction does not match germline at one end; this may be a read error.

Pooling was applied to second doses at about 4 or about 12 weeks. Assay used: immunoSEQ multiplex PCR; TCRdb lists only in-frame clones, some missing. The table has around 130,000 clones, roughly 86% seen once; the top ten hold 3%. The sequencing used peripheral blood, collected 28 days after the second AZD1222 dose. The clonotype was recovered from an adult who received the AZD1222 COVID-19 vaccine.

CDR3 loop: CASSQAGSGGDTQYF. The CDR3 region has the DNA TGTGCCAGCAGTCAAGCAGGCTCAGGAGGAGATACGCAGTATTTT. This chain uses TRBV3-1 (or the pseudogene TRBV3-2) with TRBJ2-3; tentatively, D is TRBD2 (5 bases). Germline loops: CDR1 LGHDT, CDR2 YNNKEL (reference sequence). There are 15 residues in the CDR3.